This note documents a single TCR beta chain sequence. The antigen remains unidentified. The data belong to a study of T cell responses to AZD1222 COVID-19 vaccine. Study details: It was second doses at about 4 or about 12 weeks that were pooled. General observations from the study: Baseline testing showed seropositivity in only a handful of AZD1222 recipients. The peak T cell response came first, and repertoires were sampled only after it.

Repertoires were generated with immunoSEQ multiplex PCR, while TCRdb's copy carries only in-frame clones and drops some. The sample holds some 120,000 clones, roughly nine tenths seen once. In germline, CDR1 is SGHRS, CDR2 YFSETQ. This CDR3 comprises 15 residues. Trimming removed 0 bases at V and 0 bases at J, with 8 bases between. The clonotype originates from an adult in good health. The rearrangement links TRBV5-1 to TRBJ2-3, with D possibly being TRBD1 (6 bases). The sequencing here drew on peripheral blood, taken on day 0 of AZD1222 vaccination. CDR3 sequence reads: CASSLAGQSTDTQYF. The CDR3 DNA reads TGCGCCAGCAGCTTGGCCGGACAGAGCACAGATACGCAGTATTTT.